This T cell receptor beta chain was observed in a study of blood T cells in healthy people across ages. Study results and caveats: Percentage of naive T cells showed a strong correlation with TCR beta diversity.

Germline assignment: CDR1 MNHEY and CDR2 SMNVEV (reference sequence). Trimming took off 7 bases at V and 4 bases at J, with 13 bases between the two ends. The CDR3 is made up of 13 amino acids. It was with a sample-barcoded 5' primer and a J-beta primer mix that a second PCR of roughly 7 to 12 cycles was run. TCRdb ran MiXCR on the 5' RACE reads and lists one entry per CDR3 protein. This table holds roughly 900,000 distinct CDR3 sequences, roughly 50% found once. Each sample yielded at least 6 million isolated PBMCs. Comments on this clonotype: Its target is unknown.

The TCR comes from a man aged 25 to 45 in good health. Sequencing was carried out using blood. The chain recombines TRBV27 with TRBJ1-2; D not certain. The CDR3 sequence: CASTIGPSYGYTF. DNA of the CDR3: TGTGCCAGCACTATCGGGCCTTCCTATGGCTACACCTTC.